The entry below describes one T cell receptor beta chain. The germline CDR1 and CDR2 sequences are SEHNR and FQNEAQ (reference sequence). The trim removed 4 bases at V and 0 bases at J, leaving 8 bases unmatched. The CDR3 runs to 16 residues. This record belongs to a study of blood T cell repertoires in COVID-19. Study processing details: How many nucleated cells were present was estimated from reference gene primer amplification. The assay was immunoSEQ multiplex PCR, and TCRdb's table has in-frame clones only and misses some. V and J calls and clone size are those listed in that table; D and trimming were worked out from the DNA. The table records approximately 250,000 clones, roughly four fifths of them present only once.

The TCR was taken from a middle-aged man who had recovered from COVID-19. This chain joins TRBV7-9 and TRBJ2-7; TRBD2 matches at 8 bases. The sequencing sample was made of PBMCs or T cells enriched from blood (not recorded which). CDR3 in amino acids: CASSSAIAGSSYEQYF. CDR3 sequence (DNA): TGTGCCAGCAGCTCTGCAATAGCGGGAAGCTCCTACGAGCAGTACTTC.